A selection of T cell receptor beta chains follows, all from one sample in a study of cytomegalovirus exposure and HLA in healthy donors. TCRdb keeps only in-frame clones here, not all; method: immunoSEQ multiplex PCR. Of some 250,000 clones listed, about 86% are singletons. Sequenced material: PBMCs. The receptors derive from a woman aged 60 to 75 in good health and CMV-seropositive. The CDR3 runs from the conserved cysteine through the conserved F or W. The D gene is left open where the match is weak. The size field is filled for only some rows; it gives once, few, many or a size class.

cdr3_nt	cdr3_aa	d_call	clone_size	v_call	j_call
TGTGCCAGTAGTATAGGCACTAGCGGGGCATACAATGAGCAGTTCTTC	CASSIGTSGAYNEQFF	TRBD2	NA	TRBV19	TRBJ2-1
TGCGCCAGCAGCTTGGTAGCGGGAGGGCCGGGGAGTACCGCCAAAAACATTCAGTACTTC	CASSLVAGGPGSTAKNIQYF	TRBD2	NA	TRBV5-1	TRBJ2-4
TGTGCCAGCAGCTTATTCGGGGGAGGGCCGATCAATGAGCAGTTCTTC	CASSLFGGGPINEQFF	TRBD2	NA	TRBV7-2	TRBJ2-1
TGTGCCAGCAGTTTAGCAGAAAGCACTGAAGCTTTCTTT	CASSLAESTEAFF	NA	NA	TRBV6-5	TRBJ1-1
TGTGCCAGTAGTATTTTGGGACAGGGGAACTACGAGCAGTACTTC	CASSILGQGNYEQYF	TRBD1	NA	TRBV19	TRBJ2-7
TGTGCCAGCAGCAAAGGACTAGCGGGACGCGAGCAGTACTTC	CASSKGLAGREQYF	TRBD2	NA	TRBV11-2	TRBJ2-7
TGCGCCAGCAGCTTCTTCTCTAGCGGGAGTGCAGATACGCAGTATTTT	CASSFFSSGSADTQYF	TRBD2	NA	TRBV5-1	TRBJ2-3
TGTGCCAGCACCCGCGATAAGCGGGGTTACGAGACCCAGTACTTC	CASTRDKRGYETQYF	TRBD2	NA	TRBV6-5	TRBJ2-5
TGCGCCAGCAGCACGGGAGGTAGGGGGGGACAAGAGACCCAGTACTTC	CASSTGGRGGQETQYF	NA	NA	TRBV5-1	TRBJ2-5
TGTGCCAGCAGCCCCACCTCTAGGGCGGGAGTTAGGGGTACGCAGTATTTT	CASSPTSRAGVRGTQYF	TRBD2	NA	TRBV9	TRBJ2-3
TGTGCCAGCAGCTTCAGGGGGCGGGTATACGAGCAGTACTTC	CASSFRGRVYEQYF	TRBD1	NA	TRBV11-2	TRBJ2-7
TGTGCCAGCAGCATCCCTCATAGCGGGAGGGTCGATACGCAGTATTTT	CASSIPHSGRVDTQYF	TRBD2	NA	TRBV9	TRBJ2-3
TGTGCCAGCAGTCGAGTCCCATTCTATAGGACTAGCGCAACCACCGGGGAGCTGTTTTTT	CASSRVPFYRTSATTGELFF	TRBD2	NA	TRBV7-7	TRBJ2-2
TGTGCCAGCAGCATACTAGCGGGAGGCCACGGGGAGCTGTTTTTT	CASSILAGGHGELFF	TRBD2	NA	TRBV7-2	TRBJ2-2
TGTGCCAGCAGTTCTGGGCGGGACGGGGCTAACTATGGCTACACCTTC	CASSSGRDGANYGYTF	NA	once	TRBV5-4	TRBJ1-2
TGTGCCAGTAGTATACCTACAGGTCGAGCTAACTATGGCTACACCTTC	CASSIPTGRANYGYTF	NA	NA	TRBV19	TRBJ1-2
TGTGCCAGCAGTTCGAGTTGGAACACCGGGGAGCTGTTTTTT	CASSSSWNTGELFF	NA	NA	TRBV6-1	TRBJ2-2
TGTGCCAGCAGCTCAGGGACAGGGGCCTCACCCCTCCACTTT	CASSSGTGASPLHF	TRBD1	NA	TRBV5-4	TRBJ1-6
TGTGCTAGTGGTATCAGGGTGGGCACAGATACGCAGTATTTT	CASGIRVGTDTQYF	NA	few	TRBV12-5	TRBJ2-3
TGTGCCAGTAGTTTTCCCGGACTCATGGAAGCTTTCTTT	CASSFPGLMEAFF	NA	NA	TRBV19	TRBJ1-1
TGTGCCAGTACCCCTCAAGGAATGGAGGCTTTCTTT	CASTPQGMEAFF	NA	few	TRBV19	TRBJ1-1
TGTGCCAGTAGCTTCCGAAGGGGGTCATCTGGAAACACCATATATTTT	CASSFRRGSSGNTIYF	NA	NA	TRBV19	TRBJ1-3
TGTGCCAGCAGTTTTTTGAGCCGGCGGGCTTTCTTT	CASSFLSRRAFF	NA	NA	TRBV28	TRBJ1-1
TGTGCCAGTGCCCGACAGTTCGGAGATACGCAGTATTTT	CASARQFGDTQYF	NA	NA	TRBV19	TRBJ2-3
TGTGCCAGCAGCTTAACAGTCGGAGATACGCAGTATTTT	CASSLTVGDTQYF	NA	NA	TRBV7-3	TRBJ2-3
TGTGCCAGCGGGACACCGAACTATGGCTACACCTTC	CASGTPNYGYTF	NA	NA	TRBV7-9	TRBJ1-2
TGTGCCAGCAGCCAAGGGCTAGCGGGAAGGACGGTGAGCACAGATACGCAGTATTTT	CASSQGLAGRTVSTDTQYF	TRBD2	NA	TRBV14	TRBJ2-3
TGTGCCAGCAGTGAGTGGACAGGGAGCGATGAGCAGTTCTTC	CASSEWTGSDEQFF	TRBD1	NA	TRBV2	TRBJ2-1
TGTGCCAGCCTAAGGGGGGGACCTGGAAACACCATATATTTT	CASLRGGPGNTIYF	NA	NA	TRBV28	TRBJ1-3
TGTGCCAGCAGCTTCAGCCTAGCGCACACAGATACGCAGTATTTT	CASSFSLAHTDTQYF	NA	NA	TRBV7-7	TRBJ2-3
TGTGCTAGTGGACCCGGGACTAGCGCGACCTCCTACGAGCAGTACTTC	CASGPGTSATSYEQYF	TRBD2	NA	TRBV12-5	TRBJ2-7
TGTGCCAGCAGCAAAGGGACAGGGGGCGCGACTAATGAAAAACTGTTTTTT	CASSKGTGGATNEKLFF	TRBD1	NA	TRBV7-9	TRBJ1-4
TGCGCCAGCAGCTTGTCCGGGGATAGCAATCAGCCCCAGCATTTT	CASSLSGDSNQPQHF	NA	few	TRBV5-1	TRBJ1-5
TGTGCCAGCAGTTCCCGGTTCCGAACCAATCAGCCCCAGCATTTT	CASSSRFRTNQPQHF	NA	NA	TRBV28	TRBJ1-5
TGTGCCAGCAGCGTGGAGGGAGGGCTTTATGGCTACACCTTC	CASSVEGGLYGYTF	NA	NA	TRBV9	TRBJ1-2
TGTGCCAGTAGTACCGACTACACTGTGGCTTTCTTT	CASSTDYTVAFF	NA	NA	TRBV19	TRBJ1-1
TGTGCCTGGAGCACGGTTCTAGCGGGACCTTCCTACGAGCAGTACTTC	CAWSTVLAGPSYEQYF	TRBD2	once	TRBV30	TRBJ2-7